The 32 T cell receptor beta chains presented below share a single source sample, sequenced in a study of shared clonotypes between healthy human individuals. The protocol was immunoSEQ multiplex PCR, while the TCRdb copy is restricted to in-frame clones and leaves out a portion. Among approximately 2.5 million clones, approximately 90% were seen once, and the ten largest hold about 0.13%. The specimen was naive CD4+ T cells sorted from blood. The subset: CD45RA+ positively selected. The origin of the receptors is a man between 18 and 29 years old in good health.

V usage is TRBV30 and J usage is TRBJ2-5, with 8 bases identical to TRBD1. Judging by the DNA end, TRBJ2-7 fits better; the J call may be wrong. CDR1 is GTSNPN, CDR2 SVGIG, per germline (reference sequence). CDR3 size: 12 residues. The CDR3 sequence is CAWGQASYEQYF. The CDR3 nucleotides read TGTGCATGGGGACAGGCCTCCTACGAGCAGTACTTC.

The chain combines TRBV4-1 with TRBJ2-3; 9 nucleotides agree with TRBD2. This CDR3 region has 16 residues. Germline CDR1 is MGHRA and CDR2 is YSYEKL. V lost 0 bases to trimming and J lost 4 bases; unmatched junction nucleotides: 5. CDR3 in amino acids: CASSQETGGRADTQYF. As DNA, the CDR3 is TGCGCCAGCAGCCAAGAGACCGGCGGGAGGGCAGATACGCAGTATTTT.

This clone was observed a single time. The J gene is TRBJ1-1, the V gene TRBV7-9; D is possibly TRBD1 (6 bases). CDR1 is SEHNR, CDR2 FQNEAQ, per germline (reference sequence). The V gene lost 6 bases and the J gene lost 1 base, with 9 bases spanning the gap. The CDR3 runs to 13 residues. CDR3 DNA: TGTGCCAGCAGAGACAGGAGGAACACTGAAGCTTTCTTT. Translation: CASRDRRNTEAFF.

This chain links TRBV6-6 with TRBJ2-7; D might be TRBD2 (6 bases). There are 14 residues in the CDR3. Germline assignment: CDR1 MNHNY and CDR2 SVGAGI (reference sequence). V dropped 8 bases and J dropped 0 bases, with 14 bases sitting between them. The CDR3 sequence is CASRGTLSSYEQYF. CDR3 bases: TGTGCCAGCCGCGGGACTCTAAGCTCCTACGAGCAGTACTTC.

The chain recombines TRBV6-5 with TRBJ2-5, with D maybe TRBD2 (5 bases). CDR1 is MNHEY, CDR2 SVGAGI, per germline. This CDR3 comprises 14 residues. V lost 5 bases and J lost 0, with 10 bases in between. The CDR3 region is CASSGGRNQETQYF. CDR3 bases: TGTGCCAGCAGTGGAGGACGGAACCAAGAGACCCAGTACTTC.

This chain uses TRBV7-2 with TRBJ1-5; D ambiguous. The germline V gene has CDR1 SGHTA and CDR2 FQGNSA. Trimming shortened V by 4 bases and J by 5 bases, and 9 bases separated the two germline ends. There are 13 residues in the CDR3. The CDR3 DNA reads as TGTGCCAGCAGCTCCTCCTTCGATCAGCCCCAGCATTTT. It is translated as CASSSSFDQPQHF.

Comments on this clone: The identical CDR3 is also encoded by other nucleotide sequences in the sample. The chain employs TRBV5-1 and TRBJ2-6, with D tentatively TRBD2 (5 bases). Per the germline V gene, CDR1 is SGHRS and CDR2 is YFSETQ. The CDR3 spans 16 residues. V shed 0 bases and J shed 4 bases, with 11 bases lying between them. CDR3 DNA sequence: TGCGCCAGCAGCTTGGTTGCAGGACTGGGGGCCAACGTCCTGACTTTC. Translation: CASSLVAGLGANVLTF.

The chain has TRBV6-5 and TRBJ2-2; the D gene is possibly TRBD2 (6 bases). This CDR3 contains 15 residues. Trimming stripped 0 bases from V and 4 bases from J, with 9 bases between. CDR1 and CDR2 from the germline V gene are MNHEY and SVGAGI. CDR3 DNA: TGTGCCAGCAGTTACTCGGGTAGCGGCACCGGGGAGCTGTTTTTT. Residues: CASSYSGSGTGELFF.

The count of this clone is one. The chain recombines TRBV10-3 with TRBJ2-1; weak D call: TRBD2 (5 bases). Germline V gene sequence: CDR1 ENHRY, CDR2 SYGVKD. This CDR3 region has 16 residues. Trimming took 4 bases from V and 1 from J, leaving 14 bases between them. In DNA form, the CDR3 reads TGTGCCATCAGTGCTGGAGGCCTGATATCCTACAATGAGCAGTTCTTC. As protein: CAISAGGLISYNEQFF.

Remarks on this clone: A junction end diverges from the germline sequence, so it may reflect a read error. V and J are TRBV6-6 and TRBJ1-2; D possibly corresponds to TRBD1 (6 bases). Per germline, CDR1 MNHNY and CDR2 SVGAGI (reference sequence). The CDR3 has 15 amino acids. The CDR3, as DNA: TGTGTCAGCAGACCAACAGGGACAACACCCTATGGCTACACCTTC. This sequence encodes CVSRPTGTTPYGYTF.

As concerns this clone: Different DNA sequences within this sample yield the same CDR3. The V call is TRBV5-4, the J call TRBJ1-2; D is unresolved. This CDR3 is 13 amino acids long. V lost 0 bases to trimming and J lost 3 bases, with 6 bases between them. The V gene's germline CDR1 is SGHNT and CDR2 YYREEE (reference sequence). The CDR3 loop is CASSLGGDYGYTF. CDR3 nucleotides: TGTGCCAGCAGCTTGGGGGGTGACTATGGCTACACCTTC.

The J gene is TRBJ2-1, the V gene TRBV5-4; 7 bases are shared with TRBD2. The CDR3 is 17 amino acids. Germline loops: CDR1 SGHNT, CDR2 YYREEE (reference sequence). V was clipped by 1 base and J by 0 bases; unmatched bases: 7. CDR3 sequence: CASSLKSGTTSYNEQFF. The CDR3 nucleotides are TGTGCCAGCAGCTTGAAATCCGGGACTACCTCCTACAATGAGCAGTTCTTC.

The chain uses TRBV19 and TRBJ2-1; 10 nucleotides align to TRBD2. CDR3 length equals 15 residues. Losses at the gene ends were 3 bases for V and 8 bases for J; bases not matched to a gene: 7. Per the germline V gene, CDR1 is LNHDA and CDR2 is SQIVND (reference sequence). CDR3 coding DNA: TGTGCCAGTAGTATGTCGGCTAGCGGGGGCTATGAGCAGTTCTTC. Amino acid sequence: CASSMSASGGYEQFF.

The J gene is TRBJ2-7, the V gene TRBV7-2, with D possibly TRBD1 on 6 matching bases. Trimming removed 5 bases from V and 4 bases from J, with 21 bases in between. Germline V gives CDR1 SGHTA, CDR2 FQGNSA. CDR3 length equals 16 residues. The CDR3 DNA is TGTGCCAGCAGCATTACAGGGACAACCGATTCTTACGAGCAGTACTTC. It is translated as CASSITGTTDSYEQYF.

The CDR3 nucleotides read TGCGCCAGCAGCCGCCAGGGCGGCAATGAGCAGTTCTTC. Amino acid sequence: CASSRQGGNEQFF. The chain recombines TRBV4-3 with TRBJ2-1; D may be TRBD1 (5 bases). Looked up from germline, CDR1 is LGHNA and CDR2 is YSLEER. The CDR3 is made up of 13 amino acids. The V and J ends lost 4 bases and 6 bases respectively, with 10 bases between them.

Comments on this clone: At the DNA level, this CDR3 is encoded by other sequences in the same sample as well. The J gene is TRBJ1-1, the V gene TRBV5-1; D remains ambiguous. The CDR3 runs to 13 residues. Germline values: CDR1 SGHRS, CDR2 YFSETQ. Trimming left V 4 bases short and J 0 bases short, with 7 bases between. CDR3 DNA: TGCGCCAGCAGCACCGGACTGAACACTGAAGCTTTCTTT. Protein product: CASSTGLNTEAFF.

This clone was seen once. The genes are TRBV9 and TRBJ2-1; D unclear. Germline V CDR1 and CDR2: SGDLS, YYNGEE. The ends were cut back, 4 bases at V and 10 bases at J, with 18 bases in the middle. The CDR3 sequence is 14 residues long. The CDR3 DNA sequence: TGTGCCAGCAGCCCCCTAAGGACCCGAGGCGAGCAGTTCTTC. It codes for CASSPLRTRGEQFF.

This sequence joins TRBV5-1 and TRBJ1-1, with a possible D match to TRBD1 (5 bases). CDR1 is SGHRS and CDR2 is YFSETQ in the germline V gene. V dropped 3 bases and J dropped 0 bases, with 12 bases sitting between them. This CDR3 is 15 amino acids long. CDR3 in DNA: TGCGCCAGCAGCTCCAGCACGGACATGAACACTGAAGCTTTCTTT. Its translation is CASSSSTDMNTEAFF. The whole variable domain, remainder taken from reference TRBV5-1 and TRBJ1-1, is KAGVTQTPRYLIKTRGQQVTLSCSPISGHRSVSWYQQTPGQGLQFLFEYFSETQRNKGNFPGRFSGRQFSNSRSEMNVSTLELGDSALYLCASSSSTDMNTEAFFGQGTRLTVV.

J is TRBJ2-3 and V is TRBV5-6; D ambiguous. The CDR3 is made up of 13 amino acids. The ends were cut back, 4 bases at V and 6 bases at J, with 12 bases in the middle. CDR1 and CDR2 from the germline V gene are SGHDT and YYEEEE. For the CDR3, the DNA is TGTGCCAGCAGCCTGGTAGTCTGGGATACGCAGTATTTT. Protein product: CASSLVVWDTQYF.

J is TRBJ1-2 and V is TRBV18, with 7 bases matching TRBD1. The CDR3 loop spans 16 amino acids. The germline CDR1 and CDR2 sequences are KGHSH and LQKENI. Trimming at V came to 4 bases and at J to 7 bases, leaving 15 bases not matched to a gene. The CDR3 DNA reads TGTGCCAGCTCACACTGGGACAGTTATTCACCCACTGGCTACACCTTC. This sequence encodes CASSHWDSYSPTGYTF.

This CDR3 reads CAWSVRGETEAFF. In DNA, the CDR3 is TGTGCCTGGAGTGTCAGGGGAGAAACTGAAGCTTTCTTT. V gene TRBV30 combines with J gene TRBJ1-1, with D maybe TRBD1 (6 bases). This CDR3 contains 13 residues. V lost 0 bases and J 5 bases, leaving 10 bases between the germline ends. The germline CDR1 and CDR2 sequences are GTSNPN and SVGIG (reference sequence).

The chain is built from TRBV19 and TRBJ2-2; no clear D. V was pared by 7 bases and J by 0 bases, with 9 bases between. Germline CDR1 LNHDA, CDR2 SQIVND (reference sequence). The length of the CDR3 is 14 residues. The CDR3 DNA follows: TGTGCCAGTAAGGTACAAGCGAACACCGGGGAGCTGTTTTTT. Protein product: CASKVQANTGELFF.

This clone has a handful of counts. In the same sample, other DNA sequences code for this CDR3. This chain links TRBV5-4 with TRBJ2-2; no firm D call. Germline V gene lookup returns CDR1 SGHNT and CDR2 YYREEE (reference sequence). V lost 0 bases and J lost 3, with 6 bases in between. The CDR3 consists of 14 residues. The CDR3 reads CASSLGQHTGELFF. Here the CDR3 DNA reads TGTGCCAGCAGCTTGGGCCAGCACACCGGGGAGCTGTTTTTT.

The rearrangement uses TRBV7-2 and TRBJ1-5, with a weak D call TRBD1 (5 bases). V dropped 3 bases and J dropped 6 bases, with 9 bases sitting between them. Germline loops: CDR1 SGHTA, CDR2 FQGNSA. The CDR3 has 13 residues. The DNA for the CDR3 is TGTGCCAGCAGCTTTTGGGGGGGTCAGCCCCAGCATTTT. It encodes CASSFWGGQPQHF.

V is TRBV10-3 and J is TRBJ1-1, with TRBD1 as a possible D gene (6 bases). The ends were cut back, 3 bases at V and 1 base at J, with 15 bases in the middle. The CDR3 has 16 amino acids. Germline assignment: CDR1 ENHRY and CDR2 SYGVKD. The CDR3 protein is CAISDPGVNKNTEAFF. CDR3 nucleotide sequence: TGTGCCATCAGTGACCCAGGGGTTAACAAGAACACTGAAGCTTTCTTT.

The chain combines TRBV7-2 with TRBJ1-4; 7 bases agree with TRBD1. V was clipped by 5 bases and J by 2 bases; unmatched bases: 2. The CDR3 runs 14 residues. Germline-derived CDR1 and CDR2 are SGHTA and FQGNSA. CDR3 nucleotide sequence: TGTGCCAGCAGCCGACAGGGTACTAATGAAAAACTGTTTTTT. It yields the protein CASSRQGTNEKLFF.

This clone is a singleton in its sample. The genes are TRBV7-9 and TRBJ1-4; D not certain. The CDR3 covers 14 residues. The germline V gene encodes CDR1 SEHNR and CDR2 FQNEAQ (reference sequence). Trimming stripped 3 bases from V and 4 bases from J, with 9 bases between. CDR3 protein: CASSFGQVNEKLFF. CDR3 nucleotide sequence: TGTGCCAGCAGCTTCGGGCAAGTTAATGAAAAACTGTTTTTT.

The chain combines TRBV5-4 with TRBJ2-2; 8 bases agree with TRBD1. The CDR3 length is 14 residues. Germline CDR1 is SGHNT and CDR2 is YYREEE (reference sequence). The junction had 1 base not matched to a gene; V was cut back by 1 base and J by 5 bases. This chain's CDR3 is CASSLTGGTGELFF. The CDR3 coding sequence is TGTGCCAGCAGCTTGACAGGGGGAACCGGGGAGCTGTTTTTT.

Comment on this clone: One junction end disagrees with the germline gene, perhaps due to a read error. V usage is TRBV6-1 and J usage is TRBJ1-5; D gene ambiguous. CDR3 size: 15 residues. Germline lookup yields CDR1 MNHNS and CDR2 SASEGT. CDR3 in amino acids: CAISEDPRGNQPQHF. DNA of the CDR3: TGTGCCATCAGTGAGGACCCCCGAGGGAATCAGCCCCAGCATTTT.

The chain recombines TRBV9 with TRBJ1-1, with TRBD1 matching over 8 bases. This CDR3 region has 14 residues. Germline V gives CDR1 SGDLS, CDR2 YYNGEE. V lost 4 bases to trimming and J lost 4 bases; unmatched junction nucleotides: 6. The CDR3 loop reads CASSKDRVGTEAFF. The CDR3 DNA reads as TGTGCCAGCAGCAAGGACAGGGTAGGCACTGAAGCTTTCTTT.

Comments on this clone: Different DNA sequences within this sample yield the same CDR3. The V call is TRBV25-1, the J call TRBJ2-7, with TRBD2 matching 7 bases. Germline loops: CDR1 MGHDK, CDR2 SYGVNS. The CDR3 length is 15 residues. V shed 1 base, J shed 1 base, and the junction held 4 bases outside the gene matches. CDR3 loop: CASSESQAGSYEQYF. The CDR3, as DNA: TGTGCCAGCAGTGAATCGCAAGCGGGGTCCTACGAGCAGTACTTC.

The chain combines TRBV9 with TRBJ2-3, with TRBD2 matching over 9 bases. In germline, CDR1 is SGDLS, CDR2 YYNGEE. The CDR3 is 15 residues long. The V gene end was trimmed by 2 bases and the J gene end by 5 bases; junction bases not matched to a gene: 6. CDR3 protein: CASSVLGSGGDTQYF. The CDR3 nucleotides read TGTGCCAGCAGCGTCCTGGGTAGCGGGGGAGATACGCAGTATTTT. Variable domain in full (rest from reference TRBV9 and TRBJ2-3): DSGVTQTPKHLITATGQRVTLRCSPRSGDLSVYWYQQSLDQGLQFLIQYYNGEERAKGNILERFSAQQFPDLHSELNLSSLELGDSALYFCASSVLGSGGDTQYFGPGTRLTVL.